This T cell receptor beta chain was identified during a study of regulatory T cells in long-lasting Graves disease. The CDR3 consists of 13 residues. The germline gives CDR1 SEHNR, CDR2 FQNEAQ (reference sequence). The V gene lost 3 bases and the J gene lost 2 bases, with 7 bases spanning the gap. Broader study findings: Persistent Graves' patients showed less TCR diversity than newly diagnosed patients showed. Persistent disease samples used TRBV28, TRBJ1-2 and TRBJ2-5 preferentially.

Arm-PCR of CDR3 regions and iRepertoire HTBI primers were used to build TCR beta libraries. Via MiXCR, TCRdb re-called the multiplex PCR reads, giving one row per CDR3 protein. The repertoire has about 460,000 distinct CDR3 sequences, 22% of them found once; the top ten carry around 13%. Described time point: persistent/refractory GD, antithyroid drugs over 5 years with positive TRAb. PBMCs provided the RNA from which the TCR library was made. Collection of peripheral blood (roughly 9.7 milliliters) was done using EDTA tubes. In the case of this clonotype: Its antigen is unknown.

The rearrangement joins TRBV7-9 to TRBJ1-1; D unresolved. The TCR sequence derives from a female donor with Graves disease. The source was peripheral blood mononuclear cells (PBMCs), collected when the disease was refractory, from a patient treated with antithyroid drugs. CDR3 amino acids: CASSFGSNTEAFF. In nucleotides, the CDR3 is TGTGCCAGCAGCTTTGGCAGCAACACTGAAGCTTTCTTT.